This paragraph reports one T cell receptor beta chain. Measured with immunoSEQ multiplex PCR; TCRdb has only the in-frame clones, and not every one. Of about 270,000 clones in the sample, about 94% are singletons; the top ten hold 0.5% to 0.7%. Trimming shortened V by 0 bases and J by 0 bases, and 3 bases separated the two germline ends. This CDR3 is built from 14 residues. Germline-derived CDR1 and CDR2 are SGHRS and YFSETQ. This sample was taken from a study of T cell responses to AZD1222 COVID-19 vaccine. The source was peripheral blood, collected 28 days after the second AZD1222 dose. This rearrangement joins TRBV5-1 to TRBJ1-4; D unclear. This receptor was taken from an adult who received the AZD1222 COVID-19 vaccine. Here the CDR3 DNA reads TGCGCCAGCAGCTTGGAAACAACTAATGAAAAACTGTTTTTT. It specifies CASSLETTNEKLFF.